Described below is a single T cell receptor (beta chain) sequence and its context. CDR3 length equals 18 residues. In germline, CDR1 is SGHAT, CDR2 FQNNGV. J was trimmed by 5 bases and V by 1 base; bases with no gene match: 12. The source of the sample is a study of cytotoxic CD8 clonotypes in ibrutinib-treated CLL. TCRdb keeps only in-frame clones here, not all; method: immunoSEQ multiplex PCR. The sample records around 310,000 clones, around four fifths being singletons. The specimen was PBMCs, collected before ibrutinib treatment. This TCR was sampled from a human donor with chronic lymphocytic leukemia. The rearrangement links TRBV11-2 to TRBJ2-1, with 9 bases that match TRBD2. The CDR3 DNA reads TGTGCCAGCAGCTTAGTTAGTTTGTTAGCGGGAGTCAACAATGAGCAGTTCTTC. Translating gives CASSLVSLLAGVNNEQFF.